This T cell receptor beta chain was profiled in a study of blood T cell repertoires in COVID-19 (dated by TCRdb to 2020 to 2022). Background on the whole study: The collaborator samples originated in the United States, Italy and Spain and spanned the acute and convalescent phases of COVID-19. The repertoires were released in a freely available public database meant as a resource for research on the immune response to SARS-CoV-2. Sample metadata almost always included a de-identified subject ID, COVID-19 status, age in years and sex. The samples were drawn from the first 160 participants of the ongoing ImmuneRACE study and from 950 to 1,500 subjects provided by 6 global collaborators. Where HLA class I and class II types were available, the types were taken from metadata supplied by the sample provider, not from assay-based typing. The prospective study material was composed of cDNA or gDNA derived from T cells, B-cell-depleted T cells, or PBMCs. Deeply sampled blood TCRbeta repertoires from subjects exposed to, actively infected with, or recovered from COVID-19 were included in the dataset. Broader findings and caveats from the paper: The amount of clinical and demographic metadata varied by source and participant and was provided uncurated.

Including cysteine and phenylalanine, the CDR3 has 15 amino acids. Only the CDR3 DNA stays, 45 bases, in frame from base 1. Sequences LGHNA (CDR1) and YNFKEQ (CDR2) are obtained from the germline V gene. A distance of 11 bases separates the germline ends of V and J, which lose 0 bases and 3 bases respectively. Participants in the prospective study were aged 18 to 89 years, lived in approximately 26 United States geographic areas, and enrolled through a virtual design. In the prospective study, cohorts were assigned on the basis of participant-reported clinical history obtained from a screening survey and a study questionnaire. Recovered participants in ImmuneRACE Cohort 3 were defined by two consecutive negative NP/OP PCR tests, clearance by a healthcare professional, or resolution of symptoms. In the prospective study, whole blood, serum and a nasopharyngeal or oropharyngeal swab were collected from each participant by mobile phlebotomists. Over an approximately 2-month period, participants in the prospective study had the option of providing additional blood draws and questionnaires. Prospective study blood samples were shipped either frozen or at room temperature before DNA extraction.

Regarding this clone: The antigen this receptor binds is unknown. Nothing much larger sits one base from this clone, and base qualities are not available.

TCRbeta CDR3 regions were amplified from genomic DNA by means of the immunoSEQ Assay, a bias-controlled multiplex PCR. The paper's processing steps were these. The number of nucleated cells in each sample was estimated from the amplification of reference gene primers within the assay. Sequence reads were collapsed and filtered to measure the absolute abundance of every unique TCRbeta CDR3 rearrangement. Productive Simpson clonality was computed per sample as the square root of Simpson's diversity index over productive rearrangements. This is the immuneACCESS table as TCRdb keeps it, with only in-frame sequences that have V and J called. A part of the clones is gone; compared with another copy, unresolved V genes explain less than half, and the rest is unexplained. That table furnishes V, J and clone size, whereas the DNA furnished D and trimming. The sample records 170,000 or so clones, 88% of which are singletons. Clones ranked in the top ten supply less than 8.5% of the sample.

The sequenced sample consisted of PBMCs or T cells enriched from blood (not recorded which). The V and J genes are TRBV4-2 and TRBJ1-2; 5 matching bases give a weak D call of TRBD1. The receptor was derived from a woman aged 50 to 65 who had recovered from COVID-19. CDR3 loop: CASSQDRGGDYGYTF. Here is the DNA: TGTGCCAGCAGCCAAGATAGAGGAGGGGACTATGGCTACACCTTC.